This T cell receptor beta chain was documented in a study of blood T cell repertoires in COVID-19. Across the whole study: From T cells, B-cell-depleted T cells, or PBMCs came the material, which was cDNA or gDNA.

V lost 8 bases and J 2 bases, leaving 8 bases between the germline ends. CDR3 length: 12 residues. Germline V lookup: CDR1 SNHLY, CDR2 FYNNEI. Here immunoSEQ multiplex PCR was the method, and the copy in TCRdb shows in-frame clones only, minus some. The table includes about 480,000 clones, roughly 88% detected once. Self-reported history from a screening survey and questionnaire set each donor's cohort. The sample was PBMCs or T cells enriched from blood (not recorded which). This TCR came from a middle-aged woman who had recovered from COVID-19. The genes are TRBV2 and TRBJ2-3; D gene unclear. The CDR3 loop reads CASSRHTDTQYF. In DNA, the CDR3 is TGTGCCAGCTCGAGGCACACAGATACGCAGTATTTT.